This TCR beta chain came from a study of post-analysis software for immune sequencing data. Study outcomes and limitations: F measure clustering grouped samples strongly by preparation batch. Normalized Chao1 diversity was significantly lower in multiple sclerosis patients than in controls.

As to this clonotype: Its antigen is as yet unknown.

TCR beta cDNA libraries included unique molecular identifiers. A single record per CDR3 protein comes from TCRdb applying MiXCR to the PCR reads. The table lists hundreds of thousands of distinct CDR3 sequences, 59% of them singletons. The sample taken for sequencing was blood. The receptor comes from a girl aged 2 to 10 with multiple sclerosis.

Here the CDR3 DNA reads TGCAGTGCTAGAATTCACGGGCCGGACGAGCAGTACTTC. Residues: CSARIHGPDEQYF. V and J are TRBV20-1 and TRBJ2-7; D gene uncertain. The V end was cut by 2 bases, the J end by 5 bases, with 13 bases between. The CDR3 sequence is 13 residues long. In germline, CDR1 is DFQATT, CDR2 SNEGSKA (reference sequence).